This T cell receptor beta chain was sequenced for a study of T cell responses to AZD1222 COVID-19 vaccine. Overall study: Pooled samples include second doses given at about 4 or 12 weeks.

Profiled with immunoSEQ multiplex PCR; TCRdb holds only in-frame clones, not every one. Among 150,000 to 200,000 clones, about 93% were seen once, and the ten largest hold about 0.6%. In germline, CDR1 is LNHDA, CDR2 SQIVND (reference sequence). J gave up 1 base and V 5 bases, and 4 bases lay outside the gene matches. The CDR3 consists of 14 residues. With respect to this clone: The antigen is unknown.

Overall study results and limits: Clonal diversity was possibly underestimated, and the donors were mostly white British, with more females. CD4 TCRs covered the whole spike, strongest at regions 160-218 and 743-854. Only six or seven AZD1222 recipients were seropositive at baseline.

This receptor was obtained from an adult in good health. The sequences come from peripheral blood, collected on day 0 of AZD1222 vaccination. The genes are TRBV19 and TRBJ1-2; 7 bases agree with TRBD1. DNA for the CDR3: TGTGCCAGTAGTGGGGGGACAGTTAACTATGGCTACACCTTC. This gives the protein CASSGGTVNYGYTF.